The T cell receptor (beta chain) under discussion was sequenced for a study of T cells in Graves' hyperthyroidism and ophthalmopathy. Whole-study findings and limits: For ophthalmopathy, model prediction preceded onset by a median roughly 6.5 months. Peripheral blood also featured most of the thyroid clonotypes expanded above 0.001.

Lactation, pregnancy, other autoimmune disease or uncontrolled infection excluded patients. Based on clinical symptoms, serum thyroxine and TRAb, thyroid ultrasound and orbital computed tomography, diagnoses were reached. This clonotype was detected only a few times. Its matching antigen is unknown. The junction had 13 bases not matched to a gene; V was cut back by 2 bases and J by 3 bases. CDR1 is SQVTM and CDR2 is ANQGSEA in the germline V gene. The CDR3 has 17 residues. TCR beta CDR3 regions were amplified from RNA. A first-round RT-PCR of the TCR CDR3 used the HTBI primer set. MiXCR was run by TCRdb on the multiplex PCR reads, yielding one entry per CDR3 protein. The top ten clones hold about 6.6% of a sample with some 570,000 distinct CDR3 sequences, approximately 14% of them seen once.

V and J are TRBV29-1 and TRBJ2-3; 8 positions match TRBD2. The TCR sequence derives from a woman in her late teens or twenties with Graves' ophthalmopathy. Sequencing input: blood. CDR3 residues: CSVEIGRSSGSTDTQYF. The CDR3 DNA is TGCAGCGTTGAAATAGGCAGGTCTAGCGGGTCAACAGATACGCAGTATTTT.